This T cell receptor beta chain derives from a study of shared clonotypes between healthy human individuals. This clone was recorded many times. CDR1 MNHEY and CDR2 SMNVEV come from the germline V gene (reference sequence). The CDR3 has 13 amino acids. V was trimmed by 6 bases and J by 1 base, leaving 10 bases between them. Only in-frame clones appear in the TCRdb table, and some are missing; sequencing was by immunoSEQ multiplex PCR. The profile shows 550,000 to 800,000 clones, around two thirds of them singletons. All donors were healthy HIV-negative adults lacking recent acute infections or vaccinations.

The receptor's source is a woman aged 30 to 39 in good health. The sequencing sample was made of memory CD4+ T cells sorted from blood. Regarding subset: CD45RA-negative fraction. The chain carries TRBV27 and TRBJ2-7, with D uncertain. The CDR3 region has the DNA TGTGCCAGCAGAAAAGCCGATTCCTACGAGCAGTACTTC. Amino acid sequence: CASRKADSYEQYF.